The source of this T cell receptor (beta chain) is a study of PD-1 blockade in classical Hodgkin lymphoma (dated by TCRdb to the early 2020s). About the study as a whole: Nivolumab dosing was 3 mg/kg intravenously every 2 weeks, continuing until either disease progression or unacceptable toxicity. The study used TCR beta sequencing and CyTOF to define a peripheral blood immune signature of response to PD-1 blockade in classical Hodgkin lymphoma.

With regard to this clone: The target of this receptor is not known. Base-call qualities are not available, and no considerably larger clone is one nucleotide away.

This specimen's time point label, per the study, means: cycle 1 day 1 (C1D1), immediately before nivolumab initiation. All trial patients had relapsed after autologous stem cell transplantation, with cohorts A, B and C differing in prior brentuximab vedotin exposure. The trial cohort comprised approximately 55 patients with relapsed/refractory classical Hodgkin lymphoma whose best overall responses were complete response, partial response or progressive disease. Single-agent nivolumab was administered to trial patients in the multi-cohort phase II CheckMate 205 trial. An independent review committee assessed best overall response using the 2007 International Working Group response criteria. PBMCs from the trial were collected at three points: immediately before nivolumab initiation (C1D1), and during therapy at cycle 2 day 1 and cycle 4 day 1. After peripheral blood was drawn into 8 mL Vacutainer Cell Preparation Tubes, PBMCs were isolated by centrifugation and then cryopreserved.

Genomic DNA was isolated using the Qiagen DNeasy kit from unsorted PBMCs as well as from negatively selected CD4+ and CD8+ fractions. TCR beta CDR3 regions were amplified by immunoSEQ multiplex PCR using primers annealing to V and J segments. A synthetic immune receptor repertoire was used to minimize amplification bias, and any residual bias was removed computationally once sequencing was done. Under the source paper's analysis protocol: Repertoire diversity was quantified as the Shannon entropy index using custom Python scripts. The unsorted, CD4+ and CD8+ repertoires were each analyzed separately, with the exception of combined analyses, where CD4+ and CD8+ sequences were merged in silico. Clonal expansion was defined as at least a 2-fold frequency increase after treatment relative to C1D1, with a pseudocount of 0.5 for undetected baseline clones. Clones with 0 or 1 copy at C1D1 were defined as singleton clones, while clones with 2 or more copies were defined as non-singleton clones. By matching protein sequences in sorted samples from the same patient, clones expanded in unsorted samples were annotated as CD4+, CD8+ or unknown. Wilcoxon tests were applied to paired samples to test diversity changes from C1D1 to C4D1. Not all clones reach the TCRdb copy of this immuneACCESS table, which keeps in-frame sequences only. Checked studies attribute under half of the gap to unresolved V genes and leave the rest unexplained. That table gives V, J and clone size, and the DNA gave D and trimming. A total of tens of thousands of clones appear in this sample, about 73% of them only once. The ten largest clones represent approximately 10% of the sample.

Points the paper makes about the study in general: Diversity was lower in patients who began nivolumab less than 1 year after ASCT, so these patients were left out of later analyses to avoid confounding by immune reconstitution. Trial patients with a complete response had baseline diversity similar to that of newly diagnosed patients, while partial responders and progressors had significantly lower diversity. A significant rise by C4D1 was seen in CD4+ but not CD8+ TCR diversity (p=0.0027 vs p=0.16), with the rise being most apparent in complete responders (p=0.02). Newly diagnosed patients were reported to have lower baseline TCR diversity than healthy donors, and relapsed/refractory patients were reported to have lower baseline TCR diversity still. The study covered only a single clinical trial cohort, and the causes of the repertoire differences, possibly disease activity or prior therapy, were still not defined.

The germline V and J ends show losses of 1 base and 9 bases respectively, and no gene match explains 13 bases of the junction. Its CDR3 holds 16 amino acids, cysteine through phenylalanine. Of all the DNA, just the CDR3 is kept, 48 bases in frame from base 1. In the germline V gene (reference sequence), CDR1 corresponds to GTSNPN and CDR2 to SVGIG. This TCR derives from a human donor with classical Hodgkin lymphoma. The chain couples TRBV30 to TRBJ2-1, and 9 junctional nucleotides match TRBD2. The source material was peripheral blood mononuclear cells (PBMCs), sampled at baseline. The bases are TGTGCCTGGAGTGGGAGGGGCGGGAGGGCCGCGGGTGAGCAGTTCTTC. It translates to CAWSGRGGRAAGEQFF.